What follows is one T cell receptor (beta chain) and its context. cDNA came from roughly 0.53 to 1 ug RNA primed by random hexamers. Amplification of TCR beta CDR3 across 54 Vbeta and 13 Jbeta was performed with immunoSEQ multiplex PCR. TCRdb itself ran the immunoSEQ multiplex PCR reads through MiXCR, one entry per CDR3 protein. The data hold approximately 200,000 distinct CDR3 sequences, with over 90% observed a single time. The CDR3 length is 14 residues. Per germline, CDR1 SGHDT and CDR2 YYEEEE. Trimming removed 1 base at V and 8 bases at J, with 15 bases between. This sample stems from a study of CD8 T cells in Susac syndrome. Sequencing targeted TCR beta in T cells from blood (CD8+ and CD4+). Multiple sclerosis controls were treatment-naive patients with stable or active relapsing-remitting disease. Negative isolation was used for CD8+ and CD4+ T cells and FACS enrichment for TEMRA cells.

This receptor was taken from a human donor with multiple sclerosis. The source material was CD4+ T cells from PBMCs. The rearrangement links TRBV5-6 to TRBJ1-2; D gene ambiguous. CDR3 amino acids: CASSLLSVRLGYTF. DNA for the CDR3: TGTGCCAGCAGCTTGCTGAGTGTGAGGTTGGGCTACACCTTC. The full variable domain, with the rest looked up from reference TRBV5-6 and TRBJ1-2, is DAGVTQSPTHLIKTRGQQVTLRCSPKSGHDTVSWYQQALGQGPQFIFQYYEEEERQRGNFPDRFSGHQFPNYSSELNVNALLLGDSALYLCASSLLSVRLGYTFGSGTRLTVV.